The clone carrying this T cell receptor beta chain counts as medium-sized. Its target is not known. Repertoires were generated with immunoSEQ multiplex PCR, while TCRdb's copy carries only in-frame clones and drops some. The table lists nearly 25,000 clones, 82% of them singletons. V lost 3 bases and J lost 3; bases outside the gene matches: 3. The CDR3 has 15 residues. Germline V gene data show CDR1 as SEHNR and CDR2 as FQNEAQ (reference sequence). The source of the sample is a study of T cells in tumors after PD-1 blockade. Background on the study: A subset received ongoing vismodegib 150 mg daily alongside anti-PD-1 therapy. Blood samples averaged roughly 120,000 templates (range about 23,000-280,000) and 36,000 or so unique clonotypes.

Findings and caveats of the study: Blood contained about 40% of the tumor's TCR clonotypes.

The sequence came from a human donor with basal cell carcinoma. Sequences were derived from PBMCs, sampled after anti-PD-1 treatment. The gene calls are TRBV7-9 and TRBJ2-5, with 11 bases that match TRBD1. CDR3 protein: CASSFGTGGEETQYF. For the CDR3, the DNA is TGTGCCAGCAGCTTCGGGACAGGGGGTGAAGAGACCCAGTACTTC.